Shown below are 3 T cell receptor beta chains from a single sample sequenced in a study of graft-versus-host responses after intestinal transplantation. Their antigens are not known. Method: immunoSEQ multiplex PCR; TCRdb's copy keeps in-frame clones and lacks some. In the table there are about 97,000 clones, 90% to 95% of which are singletons. Here the sequenced sample was unstimulated CD4+ T cells sorted from spleen or lymph node cells, taken before transplant. Receptors originate from a human donor who was the organ donor for an intestinal transplant.

V gene TRBV30 combines with J gene TRBJ1-5; D is uncertain. CDR1 is GTSNPN and CDR2 is SVGIG in the germline V gene (reference sequence). V dropped 0 bases and J dropped 0 bases, with 9 bases sitting between them. The CDR3 contains 15 residues. CDR3 sequence: CAWSVPGYSNQPQHF. The CDR3 DNA is TGTGCCTGGAGTGTACCGGGTTATAGCAATCAGCCCCAGCATTTT.

The chain carries TRBV7-3 and TRBJ2-5, with a tentative D call TRBD1 (5 bases). Germline values: CDR1 SGHTA, CDR2 FQGTGA. The length of the CDR3 is 13 residues. V lost 2 bases to trimming and J lost 2 bases, with 6 bases between them. The CDR3, as DNA: TGTGCCAGCAGCTTACAGGGACAAGAGACCCAGTACTTC. It translates to CASSLQGQETQYF.

V gene TRBV7-2 combines with J gene TRBJ1-6; TRBD1 is a possible D gene (6 bases). The CDR3 is 15 amino acids. V lost 6 bases to trimming and J lost 10 bases, with 19 bases between them. The germline V gene has CDR1 SGHTA and CDR2 FQGNSA. CDR3 sequence: CASSSLGTIPSPLHF. In DNA, the CDR3 is TGTGCCAGCAGTTCGTTGGGGACAATCCCCTCACCCCTCCACTTT.